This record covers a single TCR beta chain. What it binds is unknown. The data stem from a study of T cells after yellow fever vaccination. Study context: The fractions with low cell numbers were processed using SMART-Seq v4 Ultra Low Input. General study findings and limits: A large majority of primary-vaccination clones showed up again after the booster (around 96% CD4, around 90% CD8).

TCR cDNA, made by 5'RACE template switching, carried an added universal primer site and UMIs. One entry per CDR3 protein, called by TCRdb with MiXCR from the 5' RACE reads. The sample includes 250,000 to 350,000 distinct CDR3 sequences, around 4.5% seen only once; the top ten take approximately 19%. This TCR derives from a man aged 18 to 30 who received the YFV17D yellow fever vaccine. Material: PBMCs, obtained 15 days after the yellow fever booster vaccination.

In nucleotides, the CDR3 is TGTGCCAGCAGCCAAATACACCACCAGACCGGCAGGGGCAAGAGGTTGAGCATTCAGTACTTC. Protein product: CASSQIHHQTGRGKRLSIQYF. The chain couples TRBV14 to TRBJ2-4; D perhaps matches TRBD1 (6 bases). The CDR3 runs 21 residues. The V gene's germline CDR1 is SGHDN and CDR2 FVKESK. Trimming pared 2 bases from V and 9 bases from J, leaving 35 bases between.